Sequencing of this T cell receptor (beta chain) was carried out in a study of Ad26.COV2.S vaccination and SARS-CoV-2 variants. CDR3 length: 12 residues. CDR1 and CDR2 (germline): MDHEN, SYDVKM. After removal of 10 bases from V and 8 bases from J, the junction contained 8 bases not matched to a gene. Treatment noted: around 19 received Ad26.COV2.S at low or high dose, single or two shots; five or six received placebo; per-sample allocation not given. Day 63 after the first injection of vaccine or placebo was the sampling time. Here immunoSEQ multiplex PCR was the method, and the copy in TCRdb shows in-frame clones only, minus some. This sample has more than 300,000 clones, with about 82% found just once. In its sample, this clone was seen a few times.

The chain combines TRBV28 with TRBJ1-3, with 7 bases aligning to TRBD1. The source is a person between 18 and 59 years old who received the Ad26.COV2.S COVID-19 vaccine or a placebo. Material: peripheral blood, obtained in a trial of Ad26.COV2.S vaccine versus placebo. The CDR3 reads CATTGVEDTIYF. The CDR3 DNA sequence: TGTGCCACCACAGGGGTTGAGGACACCATATATTTT.